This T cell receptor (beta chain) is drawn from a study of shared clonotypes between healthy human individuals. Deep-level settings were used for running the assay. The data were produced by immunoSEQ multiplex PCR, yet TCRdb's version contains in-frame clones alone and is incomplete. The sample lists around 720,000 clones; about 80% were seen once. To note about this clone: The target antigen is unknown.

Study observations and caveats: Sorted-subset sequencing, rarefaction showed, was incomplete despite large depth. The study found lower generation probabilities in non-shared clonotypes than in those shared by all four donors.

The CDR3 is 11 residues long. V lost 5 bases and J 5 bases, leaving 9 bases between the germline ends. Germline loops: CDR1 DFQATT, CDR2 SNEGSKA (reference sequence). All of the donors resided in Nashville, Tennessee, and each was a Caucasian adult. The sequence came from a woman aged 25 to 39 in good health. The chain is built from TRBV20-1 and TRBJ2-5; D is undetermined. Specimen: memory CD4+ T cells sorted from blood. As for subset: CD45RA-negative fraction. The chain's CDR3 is CSAPLRETQYF. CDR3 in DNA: TGCAGTGCTCCCCTGCGCGAGACCCAGTACTTC.